The source of this T cell receptor (beta chain) is a study of beta chain features in type 1 diabetes. Reverse transcribing all isolated RNA meant expressed TCRB transcripts were sequenced. Measured with immunoSEQ multiplex PCR; TCRdb has only the in-frame clones, and not every one. The data show roughly 150,000 clones, with 7.8% seen just once and 0.94% held by the top ten. V shed 8 bases, J shed 6 bases, and the junction held 13 bases outside the gene matches. From germline, CDR1 is KGHSH and CDR2 LQKENI. This CDR3 spans 15 amino acids. Blood was drawn once from each donor into heparinised tubes. The draws averaged about 120 mL. The authors sorted CD4+ naive, central memory, regulatory and stem cell-like memory cells via CD45RO/CCR7/CD25/CD127/CD95/CD27. General observations from the study: In all four CD4+ subsets, TCRB CDR3 length was significantly, moderately reduced in type 1 diabetes. Across patients, naive, central memory and Treg TCRB repertoires exhibited apparently greater similarity than was observed across healthy donors. For patients and controls alike, PCR might favor shorter templates to the same degree.

For this clone: Its target is not known.

Input material: central memory CD4+ T cells from blood. V and J are TRBV18 and TRBJ2-3; 8 bases are shared with TRBD1. The sequence came from a woman aged 40-49 years with type 1 diabetes. This CDR3 is CASNGQGIIGDTQYF. DNA for the CDR3: TGTGCCAGCAACGGACAGGGCATAATTGGGGATACGCAGTATTTT. Together with reference TRBV18 and TRBJ2-3, the CDR3 gives the full variable domain: NAGVMQNPRHLVRRRGQEARLRCSPMKGHSHVYWYRQLPEEGLKFMVYLQKENIIDESGMPKERFSAEFPKEGPSILRIQQVVRGDSAAYFCASNGQGIIGDTQYFGPGTRLTVL.